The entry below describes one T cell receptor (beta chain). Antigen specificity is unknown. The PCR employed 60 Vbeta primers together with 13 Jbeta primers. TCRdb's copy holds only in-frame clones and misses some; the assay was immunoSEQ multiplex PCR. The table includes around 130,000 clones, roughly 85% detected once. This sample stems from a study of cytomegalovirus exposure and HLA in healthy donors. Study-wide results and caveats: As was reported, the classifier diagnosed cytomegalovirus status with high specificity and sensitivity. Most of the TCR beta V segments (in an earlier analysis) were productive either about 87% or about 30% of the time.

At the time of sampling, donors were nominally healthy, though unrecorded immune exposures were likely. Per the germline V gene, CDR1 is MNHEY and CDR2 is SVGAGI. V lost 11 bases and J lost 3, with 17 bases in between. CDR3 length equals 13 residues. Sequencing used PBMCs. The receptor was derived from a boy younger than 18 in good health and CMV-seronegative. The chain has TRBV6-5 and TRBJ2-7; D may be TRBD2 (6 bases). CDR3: CAGWRGVGYEQYF. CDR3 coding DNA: TGTGCCGGCTGGCGCGGGGTAGGCTACGAGCAGTACTTC.